This entry lists 21 T cell receptor beta chains sequenced from one sample in a study of lymphopenia after photon versus proton radiotherapy (dated by TCRdb to about 2019). The method was the immunoSEQ multiplex PCR assay. TCRdb obtained this table from immuneACCESS and retained in-frame rearrangements with V and J assigned. These tables miss some clones; where compared with another copy, unresolved V genes account for less than half of the shortfall, and the remainder is unexplained. Recorded for this sample are around 25,000 clones; 75% to 90% of them occurred a single time. The top ten clones comprise roughly 24% of the sample. The material sequenced was peripheral blood, taken from a patient treated with photon-based radiotherapy. These receptor sequences come from a man aged 40-55 years with gastric cancer.

This chain links TRBV11-2 with TRBJ2-5; 10 bases are a match to TRBD2. The germline CDR1 and CDR2 sequences are SGHAT and FQNNGV. This CDR3 has 15 residues. V was pared by 4 bases and J by 5 bases, with 7 bases of the junction left unmatched. CDR3 sequence reads: CASSSSSGGGETQYF. CDR3 nucleotide sequence: TGTGCCAGCAGCTCCTCTAGCGGGGGCGGTGAGACCCAGTACTTC.

This chain joins TRBV5-4 and TRBJ2-6; D is undetermined. V shed 0 bases and J shed 0 bases, with 7 bases lying between them. CDR1 is SGHNT, CDR2 YYREEE, per germline (reference sequence). This CDR3 spans 16 amino acids. The CDR3 reads CASSLGSSSGANVLTF. The CDR3 bases are TGTGCCAGCAGCTTGGGCTCCAGCTCTGGGGCCAACGTCCTGACTTTC.

This clone showed up just once. The chain recombines TRBV11-3 with TRBJ2-2; 7 bases fit TRBD1. V was pared by 1 base and J by 2 bases, with 10 bases of the junction left unmatched. Germline lookup yields CDR1 SGHNT and CDR2 YENEEA. The CDR3 contains 18 residues. For the CDR3, the DNA is TGTGCCAGCAGCTTAGGTGACAGGGTGGGACCCAACACCGGGGAGCTGTTTTTT. This codes for CASSLGDRVGPNTGELFF.

The chain recombines TRBV5-4 with TRBJ1-4; D is uncertain. Trimming shortened V by 4 bases and J by 7 bases, and 17 bases separated the two germline ends. CDR3 size: 15 residues. Germline V CDR1 and CDR2: SGHNT, YYREEE (reference sequence). CDR3 amino acids: CASSHKGLPGEKLFF. CDR3 DNA: TGTGCCAGCAGCCACAAGGGCCTCCCCGGTGAAAAACTGTTTTTT. Full variable domain (outside the CDR3, taken from reference TRBV5-4 and TRBJ1-4): ETGVTQSPTHLIKTRGQQVTLRCSSQSGHNTVSWYQQALGQGPQFIFQYYREEENGRGNFPPRFSGLQFPNYSSELNVNALELDDSALYLCASSHKGLPGEKLFFGSGTQLSVL.

The genes are TRBV7-3 and TRBJ2-3, with D possibly being TRBD1 or TRBD2 (6 bases each). V gave up 7 bases and J gave up 6 bases, with 17 bases separating them. The germline CDR1 and CDR2 sequences are SGHTA and FQGTGA. The CDR3 length is 14 residues. The CDR3 DNA sequence: TGTGCCAGCAACGTGGGGGGCCCCCGGGATACGCAGTATTTT. Translating it yields CASNVGGPRDTQYF.

The chain recombines TRBV2 with TRBJ1-5, with D uncertain. The CDR3 consists of 15 residues. Per germline, CDR1 SNHLY and CDR2 FYNNEI. V gave up 7 bases and J gave up 0 bases, with 13 bases separating them. CDR3 loop: CASKRLGSSNQPQHF. In DNA, the CDR3 is TGTGCCAGCAAGAGGCTGGGTAGTAGCAATCAGCCCCAGCATTTT. Complete variable domain (other parts from reference TRBV2 and TRBJ1-5): EPEVTQTPSHQVTQMGQEVILRCVPISNHLYFYWYRQILGQKVEFLVSFYNNEISEKSEIFDDQFSVERPDGSNFTLKIRSTKLEDSAMYFCASKRLGSSNQPQHFGDGTRLSIL.

The chain uses TRBV7-3 and TRBJ2-3, with D perhaps TRBD1 or TRBD2 (6 bases each). This CDR3 contains 13 residues. Germline V CDR1 and CDR2: SGHTA, FQGTGA. V shed 2 bases and J shed 6 bases, with 9 bases lying between them. The CDR3 DNA is TGTGCCAGCAGCTTACGGGGGCCGGATACGCAGTATTTT. This sequence encodes CASSLRGPDTQYF.

This chain connects TRBV29-1 to TRBJ2-7, with D perhaps assigned TRBD1 or TRBD2 (5 bases each). Germline loops: CDR1 SQVTM, CDR2 ANQGSEA. V lost 7 bases and J 5 bases, leaving 18 bases between the germline ends. CDR3 length: 13 amino acids. DNA of the CDR3: TGCAGCGGATCCGGGACGTCCGGGGACGAGCAGTACTTC. Residues: CSGSGTSGDEQYF.

This clone was recorded only once. The gene calls are TRBV5-1 and TRBJ2-7, with TRBD1 matching 11 bases. The junction had 7 bases not matched to a gene; V was cut back by 0 bases and J by 5 bases. This CDR3 contains 16 residues. The germline gives CDR1 SGHRS, CDR2 YFSETQ. The CDR3: CASSLAAGQGGHEQYF. CDR3 in DNA: TGCGCCAGCAGCTTGGCCGCGGGACAGGGGGGCCACGAGCAGTACTTC.

The chain links TRBV19 to TRBJ1-2; no clear D. This CDR3 contains 15 residues. V dropped 7 bases and J dropped 5 bases, with 20 bases sitting between them. Germline V lookup: CDR1 LNHDA, CDR2 SQIVND (reference sequence). In DNA form, the CDR3 reads TGTGCCAGTACCCTAGACCCGGAAACACGGTATGGCTACACCTTC. As protein: CASTLDPETRYGYTF.

The rearrangement joins TRBV7-2 to TRBJ1-1; D is undetermined. CDR3 size: 14 residues. Germline V gene data show CDR1 as SGHTA and CDR2 as FQGNSA. Trimming removed 6 bases at V and 0 bases at J, with 11 bases between. As DNA, the CDR3 is TGTGCCAGCAGTTCGGCGGGGATGAACACTGAAGCTTTCTTT. This sequence encodes CASSSAGMNTEAFF.

The genes are TRBV9 and TRBJ2-1, with 7 bases matching TRBD2. The CDR3 has 15 amino acids. The V gene end was trimmed by 0 bases and the J gene end by 7 bases; junction bases not matched to a gene: 7. The germline CDR1 and CDR2 sequences are SGDLS and YYNGEE. CDR3 nucleotides: TGTGCCAGCAGCGTAGTCAGCGGGGAGGGAAATGAGCAGTTCTTC. This encodes CASSVVSGEGNEQFF.

The chain carries TRBV5-4 and TRBJ1-2; 7 bases are shared with TRBD1. V was clipped by 2 bases and J by 6 bases; unmatched bases: 1. The germline gives CDR1 SGHNT, CDR2 YYREEE (reference sequence). The CDR3 spans 12 residues. The CDR3 is CASSLGQDGYTF. The CDR3 nucleotides read TGTGCCAGCAGCTTAGGACAGGATGGCTACACCTTC. The full variable domain, rest sourced from reference TRBV5-4 and TRBJ1-2, is ETGVTQSPTHLIKTRGQQVTLRCSSQSGHNTVSWYQQALGQGPQFIFQYYREEENGRGNFPPRFSGLQFPNYSSELNVNALELDDSALYLCASSLGQDGYTFGSGTRLTVV.

This rearrangement joins TRBV6-1 to TRBJ1-1; D is unresolved. The CDR3 sequence is 13 residues long. V was pared by 1 base and J by 3 bases, with 6 bases between. Per the germline V gene, CDR1 is MNHNS and CDR2 is SASEGT. The CDR3 DNA reads as TGTGCCAGCAGTGAAGTTGGGTACACTGAAGCTTTCTTT. This encodes CASSEVGYTEAFF.

The gene calls are TRBV11-2 and TRBJ2-7, with D possibly TRBD2 on 6 matching bases. The CDR3 sequence is 13 residues long. With 3 bases removed from V and 12 bases from J, the gap between germline ends came to 18 bases. The V gene's germline CDR1 is SGHAT and CDR2 FQNNGV. CDR3 region: CASSLEAGQLLYF. CDR3 nucleotides: TGTGCCAGCAGCTTGGAGGCGGGGCAGCTGTTGTACTTC. Full variable domain (outside the CDR3, taken from reference TRBV11-2 and TRBJ2-7): EAGVAQSPRYKIIEKRQSVAFWCNPISGHATLYWYQQILGQGPKLLIQFQNNGVVDDSQLPKDRFSAERLKGVDSTLKIQPAKLEDSAVYLCASSLEAGQLLYFGPGTRLTVT.

The chain uses TRBV5-6 and TRBJ1-2; D ambiguous. CDR1 is SGHDT and CDR2 is YYEEEE in the germline V gene. The length of the CDR3 is 12 residues. V lost 6 bases to trimming and J lost 0 bases, with 6 bases between them. The CDR3 sequence is CASNRPNYGYTF. CDR3 DNA sequence: TGTGCCAGCAACCGGCCTAACTATGGCTACACCTTC.

The rearrangement links TRBV6-1 to TRBJ1-4, with D unresolved. Germline V CDR1 and CDR2: MNHNS, SASEGT. V was shortened by 6 bases and J by 7 bases, with 3 bases between the two germline ends. CDR3 size: 10 residues. CDR3 region: CASSGEKLFF. In nucleotides, the CDR3 is TGTGCCAGCAGCGGTGAAAAACTGTTTTTT.

V gene TRBV19 combines with J gene TRBJ2-4; 10 nucleotides align to TRBD2. This CDR3 region has 13 residues. Germline V gene data show CDR1 as LNHDA and CDR2 as SQIVND (reference sequence). With 4 bases clipped from V and 7 bases from J, the junction kept 1 base outside the gene matches. The CDR3 DNA reads as TGTGCCAGTAGTACGACTAGCGGGAACATTCAGTACTTC. It yields the protein CASSTTSGNIQYF.

The chain couples TRBV7-9 to TRBJ2-1, with D perhaps TRBD1 (6 bases). Looked up from germline, CDR1 is SEHNR and CDR2 is FQNEAQ (reference sequence). The V gene lost 5 bases and the J gene lost 7 bases, with 18 bases spanning the gap. This CDR3 spans 15 amino acids. CDR3 DNA: TGTGCCAGCAGCGTGACAGGATCCCCGGGGAATGAGCAGTTCTTC. Its protein product is CASSVTGSPGNEQFF.

The chain couples TRBV5-1 to TRBJ2-2; D uncertain. Germline V gene lookup returns CDR1 SGHRS and CDR2 YFSETQ. The V and J ends lost 5 bases and 3 bases respectively, with 5 bases between them. The CDR3 is 12 amino acids. CDR3 protein: CASRRDTGELFF. CDR3 sequence (DNA): TGCGCCAGCAGAAGGGACACCGGGGAGCTGTTTTTT.

The J gene is TRBJ1-1, the V gene TRBV29-1; 7 bases are shared with TRBD1. V gave up 8 bases and J gave up 11 bases; unmatched junction bases: 17. The germline CDR1 and CDR2 sequences are SQVTM and ANQGSEA. The CDR3 sequence is 13 residues long. Here the CDR3 DNA reads TGCAGCTTCTCGACAGGGAGCTTTTCCAGGGCTTTCTTT. Encoded protein: CSFSTGSFSRAFF.